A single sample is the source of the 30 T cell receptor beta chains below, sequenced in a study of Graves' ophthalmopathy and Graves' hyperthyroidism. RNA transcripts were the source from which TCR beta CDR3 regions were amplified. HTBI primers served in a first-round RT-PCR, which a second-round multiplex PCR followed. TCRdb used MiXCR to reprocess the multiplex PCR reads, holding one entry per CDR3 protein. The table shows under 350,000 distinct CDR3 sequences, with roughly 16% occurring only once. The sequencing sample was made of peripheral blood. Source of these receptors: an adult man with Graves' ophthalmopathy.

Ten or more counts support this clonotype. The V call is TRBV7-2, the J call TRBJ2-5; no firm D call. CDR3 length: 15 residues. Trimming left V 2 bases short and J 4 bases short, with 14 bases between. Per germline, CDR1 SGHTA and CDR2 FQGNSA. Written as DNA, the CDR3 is TGTGCCAGCAGCTTAACACGGACGTCCGGAGAGACCCAGTACTTC. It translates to CASSLTRTSGETQYF.

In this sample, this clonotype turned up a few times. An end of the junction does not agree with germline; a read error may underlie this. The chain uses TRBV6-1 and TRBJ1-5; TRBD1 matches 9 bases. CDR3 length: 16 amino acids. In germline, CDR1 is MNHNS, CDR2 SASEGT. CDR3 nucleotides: TGTGCCAGCAGTGGGACAGGGGAAGAGAGCAATCAGCCCCAGCCTTTT. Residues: CASSGTGEESNQPQPF.

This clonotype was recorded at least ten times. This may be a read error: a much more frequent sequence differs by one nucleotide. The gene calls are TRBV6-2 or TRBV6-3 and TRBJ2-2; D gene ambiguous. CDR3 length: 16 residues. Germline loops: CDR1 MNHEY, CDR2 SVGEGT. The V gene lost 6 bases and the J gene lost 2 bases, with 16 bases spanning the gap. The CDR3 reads CASSHRAPPNTGELFF. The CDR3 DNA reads TGTGCCAGCAGCCATCGGGCCCCTCCCAACACCGGGGAGCTGTTTTTT.

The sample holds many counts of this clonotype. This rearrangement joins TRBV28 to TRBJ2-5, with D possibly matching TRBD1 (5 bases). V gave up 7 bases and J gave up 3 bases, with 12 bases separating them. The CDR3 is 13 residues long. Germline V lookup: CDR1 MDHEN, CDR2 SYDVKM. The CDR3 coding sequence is TGTGCCAGCAACAGGTTCTTGAAAGAGACCCAGTACTTC. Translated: CASNRFLKETQYF.

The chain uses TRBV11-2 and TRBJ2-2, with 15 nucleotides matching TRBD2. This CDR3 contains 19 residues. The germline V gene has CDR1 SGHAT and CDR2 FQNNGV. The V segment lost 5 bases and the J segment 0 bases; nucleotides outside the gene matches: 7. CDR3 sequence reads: CASSTGTSGGLTNTGELFF. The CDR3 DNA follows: TGTGCCAGCAGCACCGGGACTAGCGGGGGGTTAACGAACACCGGGGAGCTGTTTTTT.

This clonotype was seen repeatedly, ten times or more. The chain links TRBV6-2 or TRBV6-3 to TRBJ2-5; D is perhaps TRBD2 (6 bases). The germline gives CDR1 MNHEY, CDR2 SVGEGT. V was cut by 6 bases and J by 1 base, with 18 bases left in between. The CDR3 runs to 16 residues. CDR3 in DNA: TGTGCCAGCAGCCTGTGGGGGGAGCGGTCCCAAGAGACCCAGTACTTC. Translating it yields CASSLWGERSQETQYF.

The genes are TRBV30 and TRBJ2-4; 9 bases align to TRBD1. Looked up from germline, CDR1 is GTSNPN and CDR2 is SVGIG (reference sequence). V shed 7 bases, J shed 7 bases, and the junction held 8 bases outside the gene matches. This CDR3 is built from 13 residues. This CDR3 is CALNTGGYNIQYF. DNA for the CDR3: TGTGCCTTAAACACAGGGGGCTACAACATTCAGTACTTC. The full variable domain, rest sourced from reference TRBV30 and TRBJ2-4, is SQTIHQWPATLVQPVGSPLSLECTVEGTSNPNLYWYRQAAGRGLQLLFYSVGIGQISSEVPQNLSASRPQDRQFILSSKKLLLSDSGFYLCALNTGGYNIQYFGAGTRLSVL.

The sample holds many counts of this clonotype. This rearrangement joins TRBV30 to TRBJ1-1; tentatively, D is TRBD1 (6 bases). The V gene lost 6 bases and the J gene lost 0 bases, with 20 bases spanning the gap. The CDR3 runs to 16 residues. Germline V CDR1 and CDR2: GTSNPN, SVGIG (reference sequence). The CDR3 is CACRGARQTVNTEAFF. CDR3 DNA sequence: TGTGCCTGTAGGGGGGCGCGGCAGACCGTGAACACTGAAGCTTTCTTT.

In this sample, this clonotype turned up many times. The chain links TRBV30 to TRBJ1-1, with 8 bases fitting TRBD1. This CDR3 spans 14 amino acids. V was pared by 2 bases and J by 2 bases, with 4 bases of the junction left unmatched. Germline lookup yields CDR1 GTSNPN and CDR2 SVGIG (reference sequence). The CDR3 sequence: CAWSKTGGNTEAFF. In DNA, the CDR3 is TGTGCCTGGAGTAAAACAGGGGGAAACACTGAAGCTTTCTTT.

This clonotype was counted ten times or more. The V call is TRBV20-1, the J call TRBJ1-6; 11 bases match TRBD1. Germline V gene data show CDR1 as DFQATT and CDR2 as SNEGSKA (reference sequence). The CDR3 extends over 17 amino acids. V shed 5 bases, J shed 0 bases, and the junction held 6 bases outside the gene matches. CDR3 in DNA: TGCAGTGCTGTTGGGACAGGGGGGAGCTCCTATAATTCACCCCTCCACTTT. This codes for CSAVGTGGSSYNSPLHF.

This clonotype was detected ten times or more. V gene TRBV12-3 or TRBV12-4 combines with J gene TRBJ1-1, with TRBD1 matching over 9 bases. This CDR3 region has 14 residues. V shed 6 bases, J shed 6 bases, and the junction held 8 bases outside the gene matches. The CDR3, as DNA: TGTGCCAGCAGGTACTCACAGGGGGCCTCTGAAGCTTTCTTT. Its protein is CASRYSQGASEAFF.

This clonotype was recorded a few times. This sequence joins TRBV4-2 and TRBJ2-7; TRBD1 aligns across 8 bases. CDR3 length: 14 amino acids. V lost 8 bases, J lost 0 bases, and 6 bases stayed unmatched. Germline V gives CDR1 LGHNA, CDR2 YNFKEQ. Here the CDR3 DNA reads TGTGCCAGCCAGGGGGCAGGGAGCTCCTACGAGCAGTACTTC. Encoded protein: CASQGAGSSYEQYF.

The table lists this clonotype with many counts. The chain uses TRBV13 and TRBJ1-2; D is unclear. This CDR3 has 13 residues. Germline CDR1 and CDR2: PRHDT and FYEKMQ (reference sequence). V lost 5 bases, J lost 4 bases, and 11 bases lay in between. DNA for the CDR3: TGTGCCAGCAGCCCCCAGGACGGCTATGGCTACACCTTC. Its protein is CASSPQDGYGYTF.

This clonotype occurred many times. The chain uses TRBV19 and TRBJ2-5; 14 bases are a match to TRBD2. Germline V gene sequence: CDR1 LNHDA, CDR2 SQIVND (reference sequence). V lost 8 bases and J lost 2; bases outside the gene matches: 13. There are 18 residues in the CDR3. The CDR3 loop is CASSAGTSGRGVQETQYF. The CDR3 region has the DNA TGTGCCAGTTCCGCAGGGACTAGCGGGAGAGGCGTACAAGAGACCCAGTACTTC.

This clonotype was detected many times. DNA of the CDR3: TGTGCCAGCAGTCCCCTCTCGGGGCTAGAGACCCAGTACTTC. It is translated as CASSPLSGLETQYF. This chain links TRBV6-5 with TRBJ2-5; D assignment may be TRBD1 or TRBD2 (5 bases each). The germline CDR1 and CDR2 sequences are MNHEY and SVGAGI. V was trimmed by 5 bases and J by 4 bases, leaving 14 bases between them. CDR3 length equals 14 residues.

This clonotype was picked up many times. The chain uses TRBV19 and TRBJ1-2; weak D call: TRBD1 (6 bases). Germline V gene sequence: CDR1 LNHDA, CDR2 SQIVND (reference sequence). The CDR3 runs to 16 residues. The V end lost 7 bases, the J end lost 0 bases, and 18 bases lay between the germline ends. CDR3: CASTQDLGQTNYGYTF. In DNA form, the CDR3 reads TGTGCCAGTACCCAGGACCTAGGACAGACTAACTATGGCTACACCTTC.

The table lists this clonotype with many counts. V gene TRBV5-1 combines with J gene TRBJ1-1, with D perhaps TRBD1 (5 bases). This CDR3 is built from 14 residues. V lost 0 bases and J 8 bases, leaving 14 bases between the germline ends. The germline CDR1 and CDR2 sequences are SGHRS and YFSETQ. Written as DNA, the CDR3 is TGCGCCAGCAGCTTGGAAGAGGGGCGAGGGGAAGCTTTCTTT. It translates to CASSLEEGRGEAFF.

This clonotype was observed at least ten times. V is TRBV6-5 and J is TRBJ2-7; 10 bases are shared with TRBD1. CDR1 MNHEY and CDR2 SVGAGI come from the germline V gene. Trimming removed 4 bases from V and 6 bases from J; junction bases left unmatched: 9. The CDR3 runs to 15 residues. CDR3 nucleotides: TGTGCCAGCAGTTCCCGGGGCCGGGACAGGGGCGAGCAGTACTTC. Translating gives CASSSRGRDRGEQYF.

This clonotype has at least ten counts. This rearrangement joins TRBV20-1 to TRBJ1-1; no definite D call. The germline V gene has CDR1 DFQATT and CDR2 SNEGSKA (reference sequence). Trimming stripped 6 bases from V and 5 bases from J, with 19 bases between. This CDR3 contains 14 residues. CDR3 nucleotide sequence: TGCAGTGCGCCTATATCGGGGAGAGCGACTGAAGCTTTCTTT. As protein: CSAPISGRATEAFF.

Here the CDR3 reads CASTKTGVAGELFF. For the CDR3, the DNA is TGTGCCAGCACAAAGACAGGGGTTGCCGGGGAGCTGTTTTTT. The chain is built from TRBV6-1 and TRBJ2-2, with TRBD1 identical over 8 bases. Germline assignment: CDR1 MNHNS and CDR2 SASEGT. The trim removed 7 bases at V and 6 bases at J, leaving 7 bases unmatched. The CDR3 totals 14 residues.

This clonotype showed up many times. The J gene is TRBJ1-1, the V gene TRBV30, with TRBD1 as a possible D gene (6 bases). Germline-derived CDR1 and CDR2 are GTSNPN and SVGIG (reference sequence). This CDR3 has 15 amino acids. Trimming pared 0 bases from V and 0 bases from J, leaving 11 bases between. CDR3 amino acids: CAWSVWGLLNTEAFF. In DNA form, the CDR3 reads TGTGCCTGGAGTGTGTGGGGGCTTTTGAACACTGAAGCTTTCTTT.

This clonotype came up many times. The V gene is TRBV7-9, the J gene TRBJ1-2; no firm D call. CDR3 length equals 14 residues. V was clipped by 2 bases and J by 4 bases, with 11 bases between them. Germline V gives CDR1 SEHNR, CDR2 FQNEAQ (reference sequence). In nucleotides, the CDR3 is TGTGCCAGCAGCTTACTCAAAACCCCCTATGGCTACACCTTC. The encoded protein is CASSLLKTPYGYTF.

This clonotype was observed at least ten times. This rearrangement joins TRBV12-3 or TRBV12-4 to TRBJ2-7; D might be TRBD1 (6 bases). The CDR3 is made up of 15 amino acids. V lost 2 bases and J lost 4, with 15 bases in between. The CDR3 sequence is CASSLMSWDTYEQYF. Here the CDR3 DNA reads TGTGCCAGCAGTTTAATGAGTTGGGACACATACGAGCAGTACTTC.

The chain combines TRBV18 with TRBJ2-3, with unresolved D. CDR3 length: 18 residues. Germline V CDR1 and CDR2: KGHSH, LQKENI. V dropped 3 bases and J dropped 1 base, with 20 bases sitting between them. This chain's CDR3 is CASSPRSSGRWGTDTQYF. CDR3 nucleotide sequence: TGTGCCAGCTCACCCAGGAGTTCCGGGCGGTGGGGCACAGATACGCAGTATTTT.

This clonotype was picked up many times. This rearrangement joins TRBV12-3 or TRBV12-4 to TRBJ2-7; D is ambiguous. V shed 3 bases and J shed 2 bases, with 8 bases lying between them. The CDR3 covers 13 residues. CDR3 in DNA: TGTGCCAGCAGTTTGGGATACCCCTACGAGCAGTACTTC. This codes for CASSLGYPYEQYF.

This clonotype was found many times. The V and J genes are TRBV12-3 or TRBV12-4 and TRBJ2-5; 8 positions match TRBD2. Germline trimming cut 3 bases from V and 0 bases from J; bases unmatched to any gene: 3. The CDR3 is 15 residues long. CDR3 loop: CASSFSGSNQETQYF. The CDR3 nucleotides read TGTGCCAGCAGTTTCAGCGGGAGTAACCAAGAGACCCAGTACTTC.

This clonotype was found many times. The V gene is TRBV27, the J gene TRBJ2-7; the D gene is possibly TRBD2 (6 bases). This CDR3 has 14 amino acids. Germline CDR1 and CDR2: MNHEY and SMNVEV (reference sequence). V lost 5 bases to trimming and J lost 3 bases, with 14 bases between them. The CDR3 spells CASSLGPRDYEQYF. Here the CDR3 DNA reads TGTGCCAGCAGTCTTGGCCCGCGGGACTACGAGCAGTACTTC.

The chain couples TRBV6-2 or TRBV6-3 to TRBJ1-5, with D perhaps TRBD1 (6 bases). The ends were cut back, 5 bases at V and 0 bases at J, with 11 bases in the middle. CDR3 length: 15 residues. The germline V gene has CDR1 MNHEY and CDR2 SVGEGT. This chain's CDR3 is CASSRRTVSNQPQHF. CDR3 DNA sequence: TGTGCCAGCAGTCGAAGGACAGTTAGCAATCAGCCCCAGCATTTT.

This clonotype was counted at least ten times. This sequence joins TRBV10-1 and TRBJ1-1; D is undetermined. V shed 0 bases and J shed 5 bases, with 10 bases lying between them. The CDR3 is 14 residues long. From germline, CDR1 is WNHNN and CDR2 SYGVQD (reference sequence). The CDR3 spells CASSESGPRTEAFF. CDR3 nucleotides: TGCGCCAGCAGTGAGTCCGGTCCCCGGACTGAAGCTTTCTTT.

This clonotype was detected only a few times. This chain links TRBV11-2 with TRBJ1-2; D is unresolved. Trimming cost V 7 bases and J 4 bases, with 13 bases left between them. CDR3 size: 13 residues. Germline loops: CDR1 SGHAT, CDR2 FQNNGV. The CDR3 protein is CASTKNRLYGYTF. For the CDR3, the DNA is TGTGCCAGCACCAAGAACAGACTCTATGGCTACACCTTC.